This T cell receptor beta chain was retrieved from a study of blood T cells in healthy people across ages. Study in general: Researchers report that template switching captured about one barcoded beta molecule per two T cells.

V dropped 8 bases and J dropped 5 bases, with 19 bases sitting between them. The CDR3 totals 15 residues. Per the germline V gene, CDR1 is MNHEY and CDR2 is SMNVEV (reference sequence). Using a J-beta primer mix together with a sample-barcoded 5' primer, a second PCR was run for about 7 to 12 cycles. At least 2.5 million CDR3-containing paired-end reads were obtained per sample. TCRdb reprocessed the 5' RACE reads with MiXCR, giving one entry per CDR3 protein. The data contain more than 1,400,000 distinct CDR3 sequences, around 39% of them singletons. The chain combines TRBV27 with TRBJ2-1; D unresolved. The receptor comes from a woman younger than 30 in good health. Sequenced sample: blood. In DNA, the CDR3 is TGTGCCAGCGGCGTAGGCGGCCCTCCAAACAATGAGCAGTTCTTC. Translation: CASGVGGPPNNEQFF.